Listed here are 6 T cell receptor beta chains from one sample, sequenced in a study of cytomegalovirus exposure and HLA in healthy donors. Use of 60 Vbeta and 13 Jbeta primers characterized the PCR. Only in-frame clones appear in the TCRdb table, and some are missing; sequencing was by immunoSEQ multiplex PCR. The repertoire table contains 45,000 to 70,000 clones. The sequenced sample consisted of PBMCs. Every receptor here comes from a woman aged 45-60 years in good health and CMV-seropositive.

The genes are TRBV19 and TRBJ1-2, with D possibly TRBD1 on 5 matching bases. Germline V gene sequence: CDR1 LNHDA, CDR2 SQIVND (reference sequence). V gave up 5 bases and J gave up 0 bases, with 16 bases separating them. The CDR3 spans 16 residues. The CDR3 here is CASSSTPGRANYGYTF. The CDR3 DNA follows: TGTGCCAGTAGTTCCACCCCCGGCAGGGCTAACTATGGCTACACCTTC.

The chain employs TRBV7-9 and TRBJ2-7; 8 bases agree with TRBD2. The germline V gene encodes CDR1 SEHNR and CDR2 FQNEAQ (reference sequence). This CDR3 is 16 amino acids long. The V segment lost 1 base and the J segment 3 bases; nucleotides outside the gene matches: 8. The CDR3 DNA follows: TGTGCCAGCAGCTTAGGGCTAGCGGGCTTAGACTACGAGCAGTACTTC. The encoded protein is CASSLGLAGLDYEQYF.

As concerns this clone: Here the CDR3 omits its conserved ending phenylalanine or tryptophan, so a read error is the likely source. This rearrangement joins TRBV28 to TRBJ1-2; D call uncertain. The V gene's germline CDR1 is MDHEN and CDR2 SYDVKM. V was cut by 7 bases and J by 8 bases, with 14 bases left in between. CDR3 length: 12 residues. The CDR3 is CASTLLGRGYTL. CDR3 nucleotide sequence: TGTGCCAGCACCCTCCTTGGGAGGGGCTACACCCTC.

This sequence joins TRBV11-2 and TRBJ2-1, with 7 nucleotides matching TRBD2. There are 18 residues in the CDR3. In germline, CDR1 is SGHAT, CDR2 FQNNGV. V was pared by 3 bases and J by 2 bases, with 13 bases of the junction left unmatched. This CDR3 reads CASSFFRSGGSTYNEQFF. CDR3 DNA sequence: TGTGCCAGCAGCTTTTTCCGCTCGGGCGGGAGTACCTACAATGAGCAGTTCTTC.

CDR3 sequence: CASSTGLSYGYTF. The CDR3, as DNA: TGTGCCAGCAGTACCGGACTAAGCTATGGCTACACCTTC. The chain couples TRBV25-1 to TRBJ1-2; D unresolved. CDR3 size: 13 residues. V lost 5 bases to trimming and J lost 4 bases, with 11 bases between them. Germline lookup yields CDR1 MGHDK and CDR2 SYGVNS.

The chain combines TRBV7-9 with TRBJ2-5; D is possibly TRBD1 (6 bases). The germline V gene encodes CDR1 SEHNR and CDR2 FQNEAQ (reference sequence). The V gene lost 3 bases and the J gene lost 5 bases, with 13 bases spanning the gap. The CDR3 length is 14 residues. CDR3 sequence (DNA): TGTGCCAGCAGCTTCCAGGGGTCCGGGGAGACCCAGTACTTC. Translated: CASSFQGSGETQYF.